The clone carrying this T cell receptor (beta chain) came up once. Its specificity is unknown. Its ends do not fully match the called genes, so a read error is possible. It was with 60 Vbeta and 13 Jbeta primers that the PCR ran. The method was immunoSEQ multiplex PCR; TCRdb's version includes in-frame clones alone and lacks a portion of them. This table has 120,000 or so clones, around 82% appearing once. CDR1 and CDR2 (germline): SGDLS, YYNGEE. CDR3 length equals 15 residues. This sample is part of a study of cytomegalovirus exposure and HLA in healthy donors. Whole-study results and caveats: Productive status was seen about 90% or about 30% of the time for most TCR beta V segments in an earlier analysis. In a later analysis, most CMV-associated TCR beta chains appeared HLA-restricted.

The rearrangement uses TRBV9 and TRBJ2-7, with a possible D match to TRBD1 (6 bases). Sequenced sample: PBMCs. The origin of this receptor is a man aged 30 to 45 in good health and CMV-seropositive. CDR3 protein: CASSVGIGGNYGQYF. CDR3 coding DNA: TGTGCCAGCAGCGTAGGCATAGGGGGAAACTACGGGCAGTACTTC.